The 27 T cell receptor beta chains given below trace back to one sample, sequenced in a study of identifying expanded T cells in peripheral blood. Sequencing was performed with immunoSEQ multiplex PCR; in TCRdb, only in-frame clones are kept and a portion is missing. The table includes over 65,000 clones, roughly 89% detected once. The sample was blood. The source of these receptors is a person aged 18 to 69 in good health.

The chain combines TRBV5-6 with TRBJ1-5; 7 bases map to TRBD1. Germline-derived CDR1 and CDR2 are SGHDT and YYEEEE. This CDR3 has 17 residues. Trimming at V came to 1 base and at J to 3 bases, leaving 10 bases not matched to a gene. Here the CDR3 reads CASSLMGEQGNNQPQHF. CDR3 nucleotides: TGTGCCAGCAGCTTGATGGGGGAACAGGGGAACAATCAGCCCCAGCATTTT.

The chain joins TRBV28 to TRBJ1-2, with 9 nucleotides matching TRBD1. CDR3 length equals 15 residues. J lost 2 bases, V lost 2 bases, and 3 bases had no gene match. CDR1 and CDR2 (germline): MDHEN, SYDVKM. The CDR3 is CASSLDTGGNYGYTF. CDR3 bases: TGTGCCAGCAGTTTAGATACAGGGGGCAACTATGGCTACACCTTC.

The chain links TRBV10-3 to TRBJ1-4; D is uncertain. The germline gives CDR1 ENHRY, CDR2 SYGVKD. V shed 10 bases and J shed 5 bases, with 14 bases lying between them. This CDR3 contains 13 residues. CDR3 sequence: CATEGDKNEKLFF. The CDR3 nucleotides read TGTGCCACAGAAGGAGACAAGAATGAAAAACTGTTTTTT.

This chain links TRBV9 with TRBJ2-5; TRBD2 agrees at 10 bases. Trimming took 6 bases from V and 2 from J; bases not matched to a gene: 7. This CDR3 is built from 15 residues. Germline values: CDR1 SGDLS, CDR2 YYNGEE. The CDR3 reads CASNPSGGSQETQYF. CDR3 nucleotide sequence: TGTGCCAGCAACCCTAGCGGGGGATCTCAAGAGACCCAGTACTTC.

The chain's CDR3 is CASSFETGRSGYTF. DNA of the CDR3: TGTGCCAGCAGCTTCGAGACAGGGCGCTCTGGCTACACCTTC. The genes are TRBV7-2 and TRBJ1-2; TRBD1 matches at 7 bases. J lost 7 bases, V lost 3 bases, and 8 bases had no gene match. This CDR3 is built from 14 residues. Germline CDR1 SGHTA, CDR2 FQGNSA.

In this sample, this clone turned up once. This sequence joins TRBV2 and TRBJ2-7, with D unresolved. Between the trimmed V and J ends, which lost 4 bases and 6 bases, there was a span of 10 bases. Germline V gene sequence: CDR1 SNHLY, CDR2 FYNNEI. This CDR3 has 12 residues. CDR3 nucleotides: TGTGCCAGCAGTGCCGGCCCTCCCGAGCAGTACTTC. This sequence encodes CASSAGPPEQYF. Combining the CDR3 with reference TRBV2 and TRBJ2-7 gives the whole variable domain EPEVTQTPSHQVTQMGQEVILRCVPISNHLYFYWYRQILGQKVEFLVSFYNNEISEKSEIFDDQFSVERPDGSNFTLKIRSTKLEDSAMYFCASSAGPPEQYFGPGTRLTVT.

This clone has more than one count but fewer than ten. The genes are TRBV7-9 and TRBJ1-1, with D unclear. V shed 7 bases and J shed 3 bases, with 9 bases lying between them. The CDR3 runs to 12 residues. Per the germline V gene, CDR1 is SEHNR and CDR2 is FQNEAQ (reference sequence). The CDR3 DNA reads as TGTGCCAGCACCGACGAGGACACTGAAGCTTTCTTT. Translation: CASTDEDTEAFF.

The chain uses TRBV5-1 and TRBJ1-1; D call uncertain. The germline V gene has CDR1 SGHRS and CDR2 YFSETQ. The CDR3 runs 15 residues. Trimming took 3 bases from V and 1 from J, leaving 13 bases between them. DNA of the CDR3: TGCGCCAGCAGCTCCACCTTCGAGGAGAACACTGAAGCTTTCTTT. It encodes CASSSTFEENTEAFF.

This clone was found once. The CDR3 DNA follows: TGTGCCTGGGACGGCAACTATGGCTACACCTTC. Amino acids: CAWDGNYGYTF. The J gene is TRBJ1-2, the V gene TRBV30; D is undetermined. Germline V gives CDR1 GTSNPN, CDR2 SVGIG (reference sequence). V was trimmed by 5 bases and J by 2 bases, leaving 6 bases between them. The CDR3 totals 11 residues.

The chain is built from TRBV30 and TRBJ2-3; 8 bases agree with TRBD1. Looked up from germline, CDR1 is GTSNPN and CDR2 is SVGIG (reference sequence). V trimming: 6 bases; J trimming: 2 bases; junction bases outside the gene matches: 7. The CDR3 covers 14 residues. The CDR3 is CACQGAGDTDTQYF. The CDR3 region has the DNA TGTGCCTGCCAGGGGGCAGGGGACACAGATACGCAGTATTTT.

The chain links TRBV5-1 to TRBJ2-1; D is perhaps TRBD1 (6 bases). Germline lookup yields CDR1 SGHRS and CDR2 YFSETQ. The CDR3 is made up of 14 amino acids. The V end lost 4 bases, the J end lost 8 bases, and 16 bases lay between the germline ends. The CDR3 protein is CASSGNRVSDEQFF. The CDR3 DNA reads as TGCGCCAGCAGCGGAAACAGGGTGAGCGATGAGCAGTTCTTC. Using reference TRBV5-1 and TRBJ2-1 for the parts outside the CDR3, the full variable domain is KAGVTQTPRYLIKTRGQQVTLSCSPISGHRSVSWYQQTPGQGLQFLFEYFSETQRNKGNFPGRFSGRQFSNSRSEMNVSTLELGDSALYLCASSGNRVSDEQFFGPGTRLTVL.

The genes are TRBV7-9 and TRBJ2-1, with D perhaps matching TRBD2 (7 bases). CDR3 length: 15 amino acids. Trimming cost V 5 bases and J 5 bases, with 16 bases left between them. Germline V lookup: CDR1 SEHNR, CDR2 FQNEAQ (reference sequence). The CDR3 reads CASSPPGGGDNEQFF. The CDR3 DNA reads as TGTGCCAGCAGCCCTCCCGGAGGGGGGGACAATGAGCAGTTCTTC.

This chain connects TRBV19 to TRBJ1-2; tentative D call: TRBD1 (6 bases). Germline V CDR1 and CDR2: LNHDA, SQIVND (reference sequence). There are 14 residues in the CDR3. Trimming cost V 4 bases and J 5 bases, with 14 bases left between them. The CDR3 region is CASSNSGGTYGYTF. CDR3 nucleotides: TGTGCCAGTAGTAACTCGGGGGGGACATATGGCTACACCTTC.

CDR3 sequence: CASSFLGRGLAGELFF. The CDR3 region has the DNA TGCGCCAGCAGCTTCCTGGGCAGGGGGCTAGCCGGGGAGCTGTTTTTT. The V and J genes are TRBV5-1 and TRBJ2-2; 8 bases are shared with TRBD1. In germline, CDR1 is SGHRS, CDR2 YFSETQ. V was clipped by 2 bases and J by 6 bases; unmatched bases: 9. The CDR3 is 16 amino acids.

The J gene is TRBJ1-1, the V gene TRBV5-1, with a possible D match to TRBD1 (5 bases). Germline assignment: CDR1 SGHRS and CDR2 YFSETQ. Deletions cut 5 bases from V and 1 base from J, with 18 bases between. The CDR3 has 16 amino acids. CDR3 protein: CASRHNAGTENTEAFF. CDR3 DNA: TGCGCCAGCAGACATAATGCCGGGACGGAGAACACTGAAGCTTTCTTT.

The V and J genes are TRBV6-6 and TRBJ1-5; D might be TRBD1 (6 bases). The CDR3 spans 13 residues. CDR1 is MNHNY and CDR2 is SVGAGI in the germline V gene (reference sequence). Trimming took off 6 bases at V and 6 bases at J, with 12 bases between the two ends. In DNA form, the CDR3 reads TGTGCCAGCAGGATCTCAGGGGTTCAGCCCCAGCATTTT. It codes for CASRISGVQPQHF.

This chain joins TRBV6-1 and TRBJ1-2; D is ambiguous. The CDR3 loop spans 14 amino acids. Between the trimmed V and J ends, which lost 3 bases and 4 bases, there was a span of 12 bases. Germline V gives CDR1 MNHNS, CDR2 SASEGT. This CDR3 reads CASSEEKIPYGYTF. In DNA form, the CDR3 reads TGTGCCAGCAGTGAGGAGAAGATCCCCTATGGCTACACCTTC.

This chain uses TRBV2 with TRBJ2-3; tentative D call: TRBD2 (6 bases). The V gene lost 3 bases and the J gene lost 2 bases, with 15 bases spanning the gap. Germline CDR1 is SNHLY and CDR2 is FYNNEI. The CDR3 is 16 residues long. The CDR3 coding sequence is TGTGCCAGCAGTGATCCGGTCGGGGGAGACACAGATACGCAGTATTTT. Protein product: CASSDPVGGDTDTQYF.

The rearrangement joins TRBV27 to TRBJ2-7; TRBD1 is a possible D gene (6 bases). The CDR3 spans 14 residues. Germline V CDR1 and CDR2: MNHEY, SMNVEV (reference sequence). Trimming pared 6 bases from V and 2 bases from J, leaving 14 bases between. The CDR3 loop is CASRPDRPTYEQYF. CDR3 coding DNA: TGTGCCAGCAGACCCGACAGGCCGACCTACGAGCAGTACTTC.

V usage is TRBV19 and J usage is TRBJ1-2; D not resolved. The CDR3 runs to 16 residues. Germline V lookup: CDR1 LNHDA, CDR2 SQIVND (reference sequence). Trimming pared 0 bases from V and 0 bases from J, leaving 11 bases between. CDR3 sequence reads: CASSIDLPGANYGYTF. CDR3 sequence (DNA): TGTGCCAGTAGTATAGATCTGCCAGGAGCTAACTATGGCTACACCTTC.

V is TRBV11-2 and J is TRBJ1-1; 7 positions match TRBD1. Germline lookup yields CDR1 SGHAT and CDR2 FQNNGV. V was clipped by 1 base and J by 6 bases; unmatched bases: 11. The CDR3 sequence is 16 residues long. The CDR3 DNA follows: TGTGCCAGCAGCTTAGTCGAGACAGGGTTTGGACCTGAAGCTTTCTTT. Amino acid sequence: CASSLVETGFGPEAFF.

This rearrangement joins TRBV18 to TRBJ2-6; D not resolved. Germline V gives CDR1 KGHSH, CDR2 LQKENI. Between the trimmed V and J ends, which lost 3 bases and 0 bases, there was a span of 6 bases. CDR3 length: 15 amino acids. Here the CDR3 DNA reads TGTGCCAGCTCACCGTCGAGCTCTGGGGCCAACGTCCTGACTTTC. It is translated as CASSPSSSGANVLTF. The whole variable domain, remainder taken from reference TRBV18 and TRBJ2-6, is NAGVMQNPRHLVRRRGQEARLRCSPMKGHSHVYWYRQLPEEGLKFMVYLQKENIIDESGMPKERFSAEFPKEGPSILRIQQVVRGDSAAYFCASSPSSSGANVLTFGAGSRLTVL.

The J gene is TRBJ1-6, the V gene TRBV28, with unresolved D. From germline, CDR1 is MDHEN and CDR2 SYDVKM. V was clipped by 7 bases and J by 7 bases, with 8 bases between them. The CDR3 runs to 12 residues. The CDR3 region has the DNA TGTGCCAGCAAGGAGCCCAATTCACCCCTCCACTTT. The encoded protein is CASKEPNSPLHF.

J is TRBJ1-3 and V is TRBV9; the D gene is possibly TRBD1 (6 bases). Per germline, CDR1 SGDLS and CDR2 YYNGEE. The CDR3 runs 17 residues. Trimming left V 3 bases short and J 2 bases short, with 18 bases between. CDR3 coding DNA: TGTGCCAGCAGCGCGATGGGGGGAGGACAGCCTGGAAACACCATATATTTT. This gives the protein CASSAMGGGQPGNTIYF.

The V gene is TRBV7-9, the J gene TRBJ1-3; D not resolved. CDR1 and CDR2 (germline): SEHNR, FQNEAQ (reference sequence). V gave up 5 bases and J gave up 4 bases, with 15 bases separating them. This CDR3 has 15 amino acids. The CDR3 protein is CASSQVSSPGNTIYF. The CDR3 DNA reads as TGTGCCAGCAGCCAGGTCTCCTCACCCGGAAACACCATATATTTT.

The chain carries TRBV5-1 and TRBJ2-7, with D uncertain. V lost 2 bases and J lost 1, with 13 bases in between. Germline V lookup: CDR1 SGHRS, CDR2 YFSETQ. The CDR3 totals 15 residues. The CDR3 bases are TGCGCCAGCAGCTTCGCAGGAAAAAGATCCTACGAGCAGTACTTC. Protein sequence: CASSFAGKRSYEQYF.

The chain uses TRBV29-1 and TRBJ1-3; no definite D call. V was clipped by 6 bases and J by 0 bases, with 12 bases between them. This CDR3 has 14 amino acids. Germline V CDR1 and CDR2: SQVTM, ANQGSEA. In DNA form, the CDR3 reads TGCAGCGTCCTAGACCGGACCTCTGGAAACACCATATATTTT. This codes for CSVLDRTSGNTIYF. Looking up the rest from reference TRBV29-1 and TRBJ1-3 gives the full variable domain: SAVISQKPSRDICQRGTSLTIQCQVDSQVTMMFWYRQQPGQSLTLIATANQGSEATYESGFVIDKFPISRPNLTFSTLTVSNMSPEDSSIYLCSVLDRTSGNTIYFGEGSWLTVV.